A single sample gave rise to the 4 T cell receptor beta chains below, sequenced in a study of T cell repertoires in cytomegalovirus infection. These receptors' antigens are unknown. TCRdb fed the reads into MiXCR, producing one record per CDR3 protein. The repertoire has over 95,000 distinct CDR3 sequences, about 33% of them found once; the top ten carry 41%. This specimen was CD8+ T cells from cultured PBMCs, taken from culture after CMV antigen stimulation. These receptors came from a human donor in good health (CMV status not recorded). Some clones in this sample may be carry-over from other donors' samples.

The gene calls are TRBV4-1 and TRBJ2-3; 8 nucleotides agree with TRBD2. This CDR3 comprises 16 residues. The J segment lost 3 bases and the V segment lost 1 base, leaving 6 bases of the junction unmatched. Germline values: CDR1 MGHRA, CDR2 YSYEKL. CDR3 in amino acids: CASSQALGGATDTQYF. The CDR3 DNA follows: TGCGCCAGCAGCCAAGCCCTCGGGGGGGCAACAGATACGCAGTATTTT.

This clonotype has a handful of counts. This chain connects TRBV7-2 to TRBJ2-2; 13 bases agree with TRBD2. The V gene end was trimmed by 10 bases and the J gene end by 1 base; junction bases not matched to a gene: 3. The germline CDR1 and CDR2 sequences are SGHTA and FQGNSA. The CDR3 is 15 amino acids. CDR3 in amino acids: CATRTSGGNTGELFF. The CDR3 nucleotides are TGTGCCACCAGGACTAGCGGGGGGAACACCGGGGAGCTGTTTTTT.

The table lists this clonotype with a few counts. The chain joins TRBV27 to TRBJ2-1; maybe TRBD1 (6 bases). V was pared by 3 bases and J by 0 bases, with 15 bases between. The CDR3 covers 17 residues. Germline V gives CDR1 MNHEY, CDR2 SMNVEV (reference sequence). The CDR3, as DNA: TGTGCCAGCAGTTTCATCAAAACAGGGTTCTCCTACAATGAGCAGTTCTTC. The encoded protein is CASSFIKTGFSYNEQFF.

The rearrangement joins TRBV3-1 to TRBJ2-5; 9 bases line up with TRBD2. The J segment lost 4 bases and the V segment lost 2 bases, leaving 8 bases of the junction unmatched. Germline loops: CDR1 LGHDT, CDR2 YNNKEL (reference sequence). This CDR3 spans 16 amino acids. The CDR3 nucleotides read TGTGCCAGCAGCCAATCTAGCGGGGAGAGAACAGAGACCCAGTACTTC. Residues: CASSQSSGERTETQYF.